This TCR beta chain was observed in a study of cytomegalovirus exposure and HLA in healthy donors. About the research overall: Ancestry clustering placed about four fifths of approximately 420 genotyped donors in the Caucasian-associated cluster. Study outcomes and limitations: Researchers reported that three CMV-associated chains were confirmed in vitro as CMV antigen-specific. Accounts indicate the classifier identified cytomegalovirus status with strong specificity and sensitivity.

With 60 Vbeta and 13 Jbeta primers, the PCR was carried out. Using immunoSEQ multiplex PCR, the repertoire was profiled, and TCRdb retains in-frame clones only, with some absent. The data include roughly 140,000 clones; the top ten clones carry approximately 0.88%. The CDR3 covers 13 residues. Germline values: CDR1 MNHNS, CDR2 SASEGT. The J segment lost 4 bases and the V segment lost 10 bases, leaving 7 bases of the junction unmatched. Regarding this clone: The antigen is undetermined.

This sequence was found in a male donor in good health and CMV-seronegative. The chain links TRBV6-1 to TRBJ1-3; 7 bases fit TRBD1. Sequenced material: PBMCs. The CDR3 bases are TGTGCCACGTTTACAGGGGTCGGAAACACCATATATTTT. It specifies CATFTGVGNTIYF.